These T cell receptor beta chains were read from a single sample in a study of T cells in Graves' hyperthyroidism and ophthalmopathy. TCRdb reprocessed the multiplex PCR reads via MiXCR and lists one record per CDR3 protein. The sample carries 700,000 or so distinct CDR3 sequences, roughly 15% recorded once. Sequencing used blood. Every receptor here comes from a man aged 18 to 30 with Graves' hyperthyroidism. The CDR3 runs from the conserved cysteine through the conserved F or W. The D gene is left open where the match is weak. Rows give clone size only sometimes, using once, few, many, or a class for an expanded clone.

V	size	J	D	DNA	CDR3
TRBV29-1	few	TRBJ2-3	TRBD1	TGCAGCGTTGCGACCACAGGGGTGGATACGCAGTATTTT	CSVATTGVDTQYF
TRBV10-3	many	TRBJ1-2	.	TGTGCCACCGAGGGGAACTATGGCTACACCTTC	CATEGNYGYTF
TRBV11-2	many	TRBJ1-1	TRBD1	TGTGCCAGCAGCAACAGGGGGCGGGGCACTGAAGCTTTCTTT	CASSNRGRGTEAFF
TRBV5-6	.	TRBJ2-3	TRBD2	TGTGCCAGCAGCTTGGGGTCTAGCGGGAGCACAGATACGCAGTATTTT	CASSLGSSGSTDTQYF
TRBV9	few	TRBJ2-1	.	TGTGCCAGCAGCGTAGTCGCCATAGGGGGAGGGCGGACTGAGCAGTTCTTC	CASSVVAIGGGRTEQFF
TRBV28	.	TRBJ1-2	.	TGTGCCAGCAGTTTTTTTCAGATCGACAGAGTTTATGGCTACACCTTC	CASSFFQIDRVYGYTF
TRBV6-1	few	TRBJ1-2	.	TGTGCCAGCAGGCGAGACTATGGCTACACCTTC	CASRRDYGYTF
TRBV4-2	.	TRBJ2-7	.	TGTGCCAGCAGCCAGATTAGCGTTGGCTCCTACGAGCAGTACTTC	CASSQISVGSYEQYF
TRBV28	many	TRBJ2-3	TRBD1	TGTGCCAGCAGTTTACCTATGGACAGGGCGTCCCCCTCGCAGTATTTT	CASSLPMDRASPSQYF
TRBV28	.	TRBJ2-7	.	TGTGCCAGCAGTCCCTGGGAAGCGGGCGGCTACGAGCAGTACTTC	CASSPWEAGGYEQYF
TRBV2	many	TRBJ1-4	.	TGTGCCAGCAGTTACAGCGCAACTAATGAAAAACTGTTTTTT	CASSYSATNEKLFF
TRBV11-3	.	TRBJ2-1	TRBD1	TGTGCCAGCAGCGATGACAGGGGTTACTACAATGAGCAGTTCTTC	CASSDDRGYYNEQFF
TRBV27	few	TRBJ2-5	.	TGTGCCAGCAGTAGCTGGGACTTGTATATGGAGACCCAGTACTTC	CASSSWDLYMETQYF
TRBV30	many	TRBJ2-3	.	TGTGCCTGGAGTGTTCATGGCGGTAGCACAGATACGCAGTATTTT	CAWSVHGGSTDTQYF
TRBV12-3/TRBV12-4	many	TRBJ1-1	.	TGTGCCAGCAGTGCCCCCCGGGGGGGGAGGAGGACGAACACTGAAGCTTTCTTT	CASSAPRGGRRTNTEAFF
TRBV12-3/TRBV12-4	many	TRBJ1-1	.	TGTGCCAGCAGGTACAGGACTGAAGCTTTCTTT	CASRYRTEAFF
TRBV29-1	.	TRBJ2-3	TRBD2	TGCAGCGTTCTAGGGACTAGCGGGAGCACAGATACGCAGTATTTT	CSVLGTSGSTDTQYF
TRBV12-5	many	TRBJ2-7	.	TGTGCTAGTGGTTCAACAACCCAAGCGGGCCTTACCTACGAGCAGTACTTC	CASGSTTQAGLTYEQYF
TRBV2	many	TRBJ1-1	TRBD1	TGTGCCAGTCGACTGCGGACAGGGGATAACACTGAAGCTTTCTTT	CASRLRTGDNTEAFF
TRBV15	.	TRBJ2-1	.	TGTGCCACCAGCAGAGAGATCTCCTACAATGAGCAGTTCTTC	CATSREISYNEQFF
TRBV29-1	few	TRBJ1-1	TRBD1	TGCAGCGTTGAAAAGGGGGCGACAGCTTTCTTT	CSVEKGATAFF
TRBV19	.	TRBJ1-5	.	TGTGCCAGCGGGATTGGCCGGGACACCTATAGCAATCAGCCCCAGCATTTT	CASGIGRDTYSNQPQHF
TRBV28	many	TRBJ1-2	.	TGTGCCAGCAGTTTCGGCCGGTTCCTTAACTATGGCTACACCTTC	CASSFGRFLNYGYTF
TRBV10-3	.	TRBJ2-1	TRBD2	TGTGCCATCAGTGGGGAGCGGGAACGCAATGAGCAGTTCTTC	CAISGERERNEQFF
TRBV9	.	TRBJ2-7	.	TGTGCCAGCAGCGTAGCCCCCGGGAGTCCCTACGAGCAGTACTTC	CASSVAPGSPYEQYF
TRBV11-2	many	TRBJ2-3	TRBD2	TGTGCCAGCAGCGTTAGCGGGAGCACAGATACGCAGTATTTT	CASSVSGSTDTQYF
TRBV2	.	TRBJ2-1	.	TGTGCCAGCAGAAGCGGAGGGAGCTCCTACAATGAGCAGTTCTTC	CASRSGGSSYNEQFF
TRBV27	few	TRBJ2-3	.	TGTGCCAGCAGTCTATACGCTAGGGGTGGCACAGATACGCAGTATTTT	CASSLYARGGTDTQYF
TRBV29-1	few	TRBJ1-3	TRBD1	TGCAGCGTTTGGACAGGGGACGGAAACACCATATATTTT	CSVWTGDGNTIYF
TRBV7-2	many	TRBJ2-3	TRBD2	TGTGCCAGCAGCTTACGGTCAGGGGGGGTAACTAGCGGGCTCACAGATACGCAGTATTTT	CASSLRSGGVTSGLTDTQYF
TRBV7-8	many	TRBJ1-1	.	TGTGCCAGCAGCGTGAGGTCACTGAACACTGAAGCTTTCTTT	CASSVRSLNTEAFF
TRBV11-2	.	TRBJ2-3	TRBD2	TGTGCCAGCAGCAATCCCGGGACTAGCGGGAGAGGAGATACGCAGTATTTT	CASSNPGTSGRGDTQYF
TRBV13	.	TRBJ2-7	.	TGTGTCAGCAGCGCTGGGACTTCCTCCTACGAGCAGTACTTC	CVSSAGTSSYEQYF
TRBV5-5	few	TRBJ2-2	.	TGTGCCAGCAGCTTCGTGGGGGGAGCAGTCGGCACCGGGGAGCTGTTTTTT	CASSFVGGAVGTGELFF
TRBV24-1	few	TRBJ2-2	TRBD2	TGTGCCACCAGTATGGGGAGCGGGGACCACACCGGGGAGCTGTTTTTT	CATSMGSGDHTGELFF
TRBV4-3	few	TRBJ1-1	TRBD1	TGCGCCAGCAGCCAGCTGTTGGGACAGGCGAACACTGAAGCTTTCTTT	CASSQLLGQANTEAFF
TRBV7-2	many	TRBJ1-1	.	TGTGCCAGCAGCTTAAACGCCTTTCAGGGTTGGGGACTGAACACTGAAGCTTTCTTT	CASSLNAFQGWGLNTEAFF
TRBV30	.	TRBJ1-5	TRBD1	TGTGCCTGGAGCACCCACAGGGGGCGACTAAGAGGTCAGCCCCAGCATTTT	CAWSTHRGRLRGQPQHF
TRBV15	.	TRBJ1-2	.	TGTGCCACCAGCACCCTCTGGAGGGTGGGCTACACCTTC	CATSTLWRVGYTF
TRBV20-1	many	TRBJ2-7	TRBD2	TGCAGTGCTAGATCGTTAGCGGGGGCCTACGAGCAGTACTTC	CSARSLAGAYEQYF
TRBV15	many	TRBJ1-1	.	TGTGCCACCAGCAGAGAACTGATCTACACTGAAGCTTTCTTT	CATSRELIYTEAFF
TRBV9	many	TRBJ2-3	.	TGTGCCAGCAGCGTTTTGGGCCTCATCGTGGATACGCAGTATTTT	CASSVLGLIVDTQYF
TRBV25-1	.	TRBJ1-1	.	TGTGCCAGCAGTGAATATGCGGGGAACACTGAAGCTTTCTTT	CASSEYAGNTEAFF
TRBV28	many	TRBJ2-1	.	TGTGCCAGCAGTTCTTTACGACAGCTGAAGATTGAGCAGTTCTTC	CASSSLRQLKIEQFF
TRBV12-3/TRBV12-4	many	TRBJ2-4	.	TGTGCCAGCAGTCCACCGGGCGGGGTGGCCAAAAACATTCAGTACTTC	CASSPPGGVAKNIQYF
TRBV7-2	few	TRBJ2-7	.	TGTGCCAGCAGCTTAGTAGACGGCACCTACGAGCAGTACTTC	CASSLVDGTYEQYF
TRBV7-9	.	TRBJ2-5	TRBD1	TGTGCCAGCAGCCACCGGGACAGGCACCGCCAAGAGACCCAGTACTTC	CASSHRDRHRQETQYF
TRBV6-1	many	TRBJ2-7	TRBD1	TGTGCCAGCAGGAGGGGACAGGGGGCTGGCGAGCAGTACTTC	CASRRGQGAGEQYF
TRBV4-1	few	TRBJ1-1	.	TGCGCCAGTACACCGGGACCCTTGGGCACTGAAGCTTTCTTT	CASTPGPLGTEAFF
TRBV20-1	few	TRBJ2-1	.	TGCAGTGCCAAGAGGGACTTTAGCTATGAGCAGTTCTTC	CSAKRDFSYEQFF
TRBV6-1	few	TRBJ1-2	.	TGTGCTTTAATGGACATGCTCTATGGCTACACCTTC	CALMDMLYGYTF
TRBV20-1	few	TRBJ1-4	.	TGCAGTGCTAGAGCAGGAAGGGAAAAACTGTTTTTT	CSARAGREKLFF
TRBV11-2	many	TRBJ2-7	TRBD1	TGTGCCAGCAGCCCATGGACAGGGAGCTACGAGCAGTACTTC	CASSPWTGSYEQYF
TRBV20-1	.	TRBJ2-3	.	TGCAGTGCCAGTAGGACGACCCTCGGAGATACGCAGTATTTT	CSASRTTLGDTQYF
TRBV5-5	.	TRBJ2-1	.	TGTGCCAGCAGCTTAGCGTCTCCCTCTGGGGGGGAGCAGTTCTTC	CASSLASPSGGEQFF
TRBV27	many	TRBJ2-3	TRBD2	TGTGCCAGCACACCCGTCGGACTAGCGGGGGGTGGGCAGTATTTT	CASTPVGLAGGGQYF
TRBV19	few	TRBJ2-7	.	TGTGCCACTCAAAAGGGGGGCGACCCCGAGCAGTACTTC	CATQKGGDPEQYF
TRBV7-2	many	TRBJ2-1	TRBD2	TGTGCCAGCAGTCGACCGGGACTAGCGGCCAATGAGCAGTTCTTC	CASSRPGLAANEQFF
TRBV29-1	.	TRBJ2-1	.	TGCAGCGTTGAAGATAAGGGGAGCTCCTACAATGAGCAGTTCTTC	CSVEDKGSSYNEQFF
TRBV29-1	few	TRBJ2-3	.	TGCAGCGCAGCGACGGGGCGGGATACGCAGTATTTT	CSAATGRDTQYF